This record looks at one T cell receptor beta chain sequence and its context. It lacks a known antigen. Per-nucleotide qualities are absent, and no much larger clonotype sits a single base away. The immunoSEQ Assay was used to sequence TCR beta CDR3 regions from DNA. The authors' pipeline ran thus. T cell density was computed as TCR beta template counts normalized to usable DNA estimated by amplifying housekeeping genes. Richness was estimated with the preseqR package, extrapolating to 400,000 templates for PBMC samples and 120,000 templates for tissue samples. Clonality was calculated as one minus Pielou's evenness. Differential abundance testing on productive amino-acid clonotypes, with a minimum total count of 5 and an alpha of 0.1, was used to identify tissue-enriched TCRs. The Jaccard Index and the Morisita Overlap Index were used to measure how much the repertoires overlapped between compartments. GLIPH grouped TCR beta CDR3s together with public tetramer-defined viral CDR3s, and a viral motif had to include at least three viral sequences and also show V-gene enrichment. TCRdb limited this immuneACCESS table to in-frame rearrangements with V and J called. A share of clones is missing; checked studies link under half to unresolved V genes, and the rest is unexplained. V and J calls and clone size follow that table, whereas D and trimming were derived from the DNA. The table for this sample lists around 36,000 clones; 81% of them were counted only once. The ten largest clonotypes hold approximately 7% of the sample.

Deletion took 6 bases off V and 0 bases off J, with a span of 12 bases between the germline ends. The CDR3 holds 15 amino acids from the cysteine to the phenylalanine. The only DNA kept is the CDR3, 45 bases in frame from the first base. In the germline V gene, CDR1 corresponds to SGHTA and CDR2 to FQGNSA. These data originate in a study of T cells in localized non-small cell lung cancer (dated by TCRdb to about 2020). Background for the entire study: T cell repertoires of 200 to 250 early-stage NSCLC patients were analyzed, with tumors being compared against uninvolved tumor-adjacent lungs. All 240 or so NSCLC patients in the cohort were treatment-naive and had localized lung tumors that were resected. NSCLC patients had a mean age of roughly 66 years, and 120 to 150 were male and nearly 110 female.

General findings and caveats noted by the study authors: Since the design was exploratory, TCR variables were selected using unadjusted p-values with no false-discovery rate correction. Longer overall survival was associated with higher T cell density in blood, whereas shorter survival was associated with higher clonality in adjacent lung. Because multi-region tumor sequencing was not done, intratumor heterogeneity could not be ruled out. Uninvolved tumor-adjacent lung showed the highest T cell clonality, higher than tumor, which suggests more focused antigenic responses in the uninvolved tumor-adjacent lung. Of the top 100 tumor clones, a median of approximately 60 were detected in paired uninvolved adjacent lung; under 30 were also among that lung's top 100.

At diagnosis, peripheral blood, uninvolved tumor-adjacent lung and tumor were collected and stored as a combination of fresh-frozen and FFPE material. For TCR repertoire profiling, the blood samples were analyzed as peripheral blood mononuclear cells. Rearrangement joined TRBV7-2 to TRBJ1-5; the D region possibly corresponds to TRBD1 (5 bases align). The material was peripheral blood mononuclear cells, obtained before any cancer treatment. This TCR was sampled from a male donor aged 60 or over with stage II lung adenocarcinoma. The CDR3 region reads CASRPQGNSNQPQHF. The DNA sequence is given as TGTGCCAGCAGGCCTCAGGGTAATAGCAATCAGCCCCAGCATTTT.